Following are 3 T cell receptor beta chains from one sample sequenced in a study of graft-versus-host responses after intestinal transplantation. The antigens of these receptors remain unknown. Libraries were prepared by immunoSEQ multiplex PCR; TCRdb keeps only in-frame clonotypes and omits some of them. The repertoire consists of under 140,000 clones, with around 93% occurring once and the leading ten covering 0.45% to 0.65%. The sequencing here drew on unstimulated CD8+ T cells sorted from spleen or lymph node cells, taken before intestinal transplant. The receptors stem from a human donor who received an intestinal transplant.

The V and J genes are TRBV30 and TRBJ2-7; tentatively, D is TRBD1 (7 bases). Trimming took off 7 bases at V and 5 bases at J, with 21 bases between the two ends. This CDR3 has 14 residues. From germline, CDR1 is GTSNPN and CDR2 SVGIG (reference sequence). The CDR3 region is CASDFGQEGHEQYF. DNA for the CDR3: TGTGCCTCCGACTTCGGACAGGAGGGCCACGAGCAGTACTTC.

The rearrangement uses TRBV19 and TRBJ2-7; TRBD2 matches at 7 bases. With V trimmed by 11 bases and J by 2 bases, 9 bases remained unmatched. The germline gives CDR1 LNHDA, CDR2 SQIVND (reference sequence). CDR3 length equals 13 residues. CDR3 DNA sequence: TGTGCCGCTGGGGCGGGAGCGGCCTACGAGCAGTACTTC. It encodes CAAGAGAAYEQYF.

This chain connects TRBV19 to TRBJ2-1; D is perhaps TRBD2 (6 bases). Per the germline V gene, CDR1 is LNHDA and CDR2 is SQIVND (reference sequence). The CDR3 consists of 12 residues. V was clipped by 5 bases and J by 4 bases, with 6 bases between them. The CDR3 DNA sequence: TGTGCCAGTAGTGGGGGGTACAATGAGCAGTTCTTC. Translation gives CASSGGYNEQFF.